This TCR beta chain came from a study of blood T cells in healthy people across ages (dated by TCRdb to about 2015). General notes on the study: In model experiments, template switching captured about one uniquely barcoded TCR beta cDNA molecule for every two T cells. Age-related changes in TCR beta repertoire diversity were measured in the study by deep sequencing normalized with unique cDNA molecular identifiers. The donors were divided into four age groups: young (average about 15 years), middle-aged (approximately 41), aged (around 67) and long-lived (roughly 82). To avoid experimental bias, donors of different ages were distributed randomly across sequencing lanes. For two donors (one aged 18 to 30 and one aged 80 or older), the study analyzed two additional independent replicas of 1 million unique cDNA reads from the same blood draw.

Measured from the cysteine to the phenylalanine, the CDR3 is 15 residues long. Only the CDR3 region is kept as DNA, spanning 45 bases read in frame from base 1. The trim is 5 bases for V and 0 bases for J, with a gap of 11 bases between the germline ends. The germline V gene sets CDR1 to SGHVS and CDR2 to FQNEAQ. Systemically healthy Caucasian individuals from Russia, approximately 39 in total and aged about 6 to 90 years, were included as donors. Ten milliliters of peripheral blood were drawn from each donor into EDTA-treated Vacutainer tubes. PBMCs were isolated by Ficoll-Paque density-gradient centrifugation, with at least 6 million obtained per sample. Trizol reagent was used to extract total RNA from PBMCs, with at least 6 micrograms per sample. For every donor, flow cytometry on a PBMC aliquot measured the percentage of naive CD45RAhigh/CD27high T cells. The library was prepared using 5' RACE. This sample was sequenced with an Illumina HiSeq 2500. The second PCR ran for about 6 to 12 cycles and used a J-beta primer mix along with a sample-barcoded 5' primer. Each TCR beta cDNA molecule received a unique molecular identifier from a template-switch 5' adaptor carrying 12 random nucleotides. Each sample yielded at least 2.5 million CDR3-containing paired-end reads. The Mint cDNA synthesis kit, primed by a TRBC-specific oligonucleotide, was used to synthesize first-strand cDNA from all RNA. Following uracil-DNA glycosylase treatment, a first 18-cycle PCR with universal primers M1SS and BC2_uni_R was performed on all cDNA. The paper's processing steps were these. For normalization, 1 million high-quality reads were randomly selected from each sample, with every read carrying a distinct molecular identifier. Reads with shared molecular identifiers were discarded instead of being binned into consensus sequences. MiTCR, run with a Q25 quality threshold and the strictest error-elimination algorithm, handled CDR3 identification, clonotype clustering and error correction. A nonparametric unseen species model with Euler transformation was used to estimate lower-bound total TCR beta diversity. Clones were called with MiXCR by TCRdb after fastp trimmed the public reads at Q25, and only in-frame beta chains were retained. Identical CDR3 protein sequences are pooled into one entry, listed with their most common genes and DNA. These V and J calls are TCRdb output, not the study's own analysis. This sample gives about a million distinct CDR3 sequences in total; roughly half of them show up just once. The ten largest account for over 20% of the sample.

With respect to this clonotype: Its antigen remains undetermined. No much larger clone is present one base from it, and per-base qualities are unavailable.

The paper as a whole reports these results and caveats: Because profiling used bulk unsorted PBMCs, naive and antigen-experienced compartments could not be compared conclusively. Observed TCR beta diversity correlated strongly with the percentage of naive T cells measured by flow cytometry. Because donor CMV infection status was unknown, age-related changes in expanded clonotypes were potentially confounded. Total diversity estimates from one million sequenced T cells were considered lower bounds and underestimates. Observed TCR beta diversity per million T cells fell roughly linearly with age, and a significant reduction was already apparent by age roughly 40. Compared with the aged group, the long-lived group had more naive CD4+ T cells, fewer expanded clones and increased TCR diversity, a pattern suggesting age selection.

Here the chain combines TRBV7-8 and TRBJ2-1; no D gene call is confident. The sequenced sample was blood. The sequence was collected from a woman aged 60 to 75 in good health. The CDR3 is CASSPHPLSYNEQFF. In nucleotides, the sequence is TGTGCCAGCAGCCCACATCCCCTCTCCTACAATGAGCAGTTCTTC.